The 27 T cell receptor beta chains presented below share a single source sample, sequenced in a study of T cells in localized non-small cell lung cancer. Only in-frame clones appear in the TCRdb table, and some are missing; sequencing was by immunoSEQ multiplex PCR. The sample includes 60,000 to 65,000 clones, roughly 90% of them seen just once. The source material was peripheral blood, sampled before any cancer treatment. These receptors all come from a woman between 35 and 70 years old with stage I lung adenocarcinoma.

CDR3 in DNA: TGTGCCAGCAGCGATATTGGGGGATATGGCTACACCTTC. It translates to CASSDIGGYGYTF. The rearrangement joins TRBV11-3 to TRBJ1-2, with D tentatively TRBD1 (5 bases). V gave up 5 bases and J gave up 5 bases, with 12 bases separating them. The length of the CDR3 is 13 residues. Germline lookup yields CDR1 SGHNT and CDR2 YENEEA.

The chain combines TRBV6-6 with TRBJ2-7, with 11 nucleotides matching TRBD2. CDR3 size: 15 residues. The trim removed 5 bases at V and 4 bases at J, leaving 7 bases unmatched. Germline CDR1 reads MNHNY; CDR2 reads SVGAGI (reference sequence). DNA for the CDR3: TGTGCCAGCAGTCTACAACTAGCGGGAGCTTACGAGCAGTACTTC. It translates to CASSLQLAGAYEQYF.

The gene calls are TRBV29-1 and TRBJ1-1, with D possibly matching TRBD1 (6 bases). The CDR3 contains 16 residues. CDR1 is SQVTM, CDR2 ANQGSEA, per germline. Trimming pared 5 bases from V and 0 bases from J, leaving 19 bases between. CDR3: CSVQMGPRGLNTEAFF. The DNA for the CDR3 is TGCAGCGTTCAGATGGGACCCAGGGGATTGAACACTGAAGCTTTCTTT.

The chain is built from TRBV5-8 and TRBJ2-5, with TRBD1 as a possible D gene (7 bases). The V end was cut by 5 bases, the J end by 5 bases, with 13 bases between. Germline V lookup: CDR1 SGHTS, CDR2 YDEGEE. The CDR3 has 13 residues. The chain's CDR3 is CASRQTGRETQYF. The CDR3 bases are TGTGCCAGCAGGCAGACAGGGAGGGAGACCCAGTACTTC.

The chain recombines TRBV30 with TRBJ2-7, with D possibly TRBD1 on 6 matching bases. This CDR3 contains 11 residues. Between the trimmed V and J ends, which lost 3 bases and 3 bases, there was a span of 6 bases. Germline lookup yields CDR1 GTSNPN and CDR2 SVGIG (reference sequence). DNA of the CDR3: TGTGCCTGGAGCAGGGGCTACGAGCAGTACTTC. It encodes CAWSRGYEQYF.

The chain links TRBV7-3 to TRBJ2-4; 9 bases map to TRBD1. The CDR3 has 14 residues. Per germline, CDR1 SGHTA and CDR2 FQGTGA. Trimming took 2 bases from V and 7 from J; bases not matched to a gene: 3. CDR3 amino acids: CASSLGTGQNIQYF. The CDR3 nucleotides read TGTGCCAGCAGCTTAGGGACAGGGCAGAACATTCAGTACTTC.

The V call is TRBV30, the J call TRBJ1-1; D is perhaps TRBD1 (5 bases). The CDR3 spans 16 residues. The germline gives CDR1 GTSNPN, CDR2 SVGIG (reference sequence). Trimming cost V 5 bases and J 1 base, with 20 bases left between them. CDR3 sequence: CAWGGWFGHTNTEAFF. In DNA, the CDR3 is TGTGCCTGGGGGGGTTGGTTCGGACACACGAACACTGAAGCTTTCTTT.

The chain joins TRBV28 to TRBJ1-1; D not certain. Germline values: CDR1 MDHEN, CDR2 SYDVKM. Trimming took off 3 bases at V and 4 bases at J, with 3 bases between the two ends. The CDR3 extends over 11 amino acids. CDR3 region: CASSLPTEAFF. CDR3 sequence (DNA): TGTGCCAGCAGTTTGCCCACTGAAGCTTTCTTT.

V is TRBV7-9 and J is TRBJ1-4; unclear D gene. Trimming left V 5 bases short and J 5 bases short, with 15 bases between. This CDR3 contains 15 residues. Germline lookup yields CDR1 SEHNR and CDR2 FQNEAQ (reference sequence). Here the CDR3 reads CASSPKGSENEKLFF. The CDR3 region has the DNA TGTGCCAGCAGCCCGAAGGGCTCGGAGAATGAAAAACTGTTTTTT.

The chain links TRBV19 to TRBJ1-5; D uncertain. Trimming removed 3 bases from V and 4 bases from J, with 10 bases in between. The CDR3 spans 14 residues. CDR1 is LNHDA, CDR2 SQIVND, per germline (reference sequence). The CDR3 nucleotides are TGTGCCAGTAGTATCGGCGGATCGAATCAGCCCCAGCATTTT. Its translation: CASSIGGSNQPQHF.

J is TRBJ2-2 and V is TRBV7-2; D call uncertain. Germline-derived CDR1 and CDR2 are SGHTA and FQGNSA. The CDR3 runs to 13 residues. V lost 4 bases and J lost 6, with 9 bases in between. CDR3 in amino acids: CASSSRASGELFF. CDR3 coding DNA: TGTGCCAGCAGCTCCCGGGCTTCCGGGGAGCTGTTTTTT.

The V gene is TRBV18, the J gene TRBJ1-1; 10 bases map to TRBD1. V shed 9 bases and J 3 bases; nucleotides not matched to a gene: 1. The CDR3 runs 12 residues. CDR1 and CDR2 from the germline V gene are KGHSH and LQKENI. CDR3 loop: CASGQGDTEAFF. DNA of the CDR3: TGTGCCAGTGGACAGGGGGACACTGAAGCTTTCTTT.

This chain uses TRBV5-4 with TRBJ2-7; a weak D match, TRBD1 (5 bases). The CDR3 is 13 residues long. In germline, CDR1 is SGHNT, CDR2 YYREEE (reference sequence). V lost 4 bases, J lost 1 base, and 9 bases lay in between. CDR3 in amino acids: CASSVQGSYEQYF. In DNA form, the CDR3 reads TGTGCCAGCAGCGTCCAGGGTTCCTACGAGCAGTACTTC. Full variable domain (rest looked up from reference TRBV5-4 and TRBJ2-7): ETGVTQSPTHLIKTRGQQVTLRCSSQSGHNTVSWYQQALGQGPQFIFQYYREEENGRGNFPPRFSGLQFPNYSSELNVNALELDDSALYLCASSVQGSYEQYFGPGTRLTVT.

The chain links TRBV6-1 to TRBJ2-1; D is possibly TRBD1 (5 bases). Germline CDR1 and CDR2: MNHNS and SASEGT. The CDR3 runs to 13 residues. Trimming removed 2 bases from V and 10 bases from J, with 12 bases in between. The DNA for the CDR3 is TGTGCCAGCAGTGAACCCGACAGACGGGAGCAGTTCTTC. It is translated as CASSEPDRREQFF.

The chain couples TRBV6-5 to TRBJ2-1; 9 bases agree with TRBD1. The CDR3 length is 14 residues. The V gene's germline CDR1 is MNHEY and CDR2 SVGAGI. Trimming took 6 bases from V and 11 from J; bases not matched to a gene: 11. The chain's CDR3 is CASRPWGQGLKQFF. The CDR3, as DNA: TGTGCCAGCAGACCCTGGGGACAGGGATTGAAGCAGTTCTTC.

For the CDR3, the DNA is TGCAGCGTCTCTACAGTGTTCGGTCAGCCCCAGCATTTT. This sequence encodes CSVSTVFGQPQHF. The chain carries TRBV29-1 and TRBJ1-5; no clear D. The CDR3 totals 13 residues. V lost 6 bases and J 6 bases, leaving 15 bases between the germline ends. Germline-derived CDR1 and CDR2 are SQVTM and ANQGSEA. The full variable domain, its missing parts supplied by reference TRBV29-1 and TRBJ1-5, is SAVISQKPSRDICQRGTSLTIQCQVDSQVTMMFWYRQQPGQSLTLIATANQGSEATYESGFVIDKFPISRPNLTFSTLTVSNMSPEDSSIYLCSVSTVFGQPQHFGDGTRLSIL.

This chain joins TRBV19 and TRBJ1-2; D might be TRBD1 (6 bases). V dropped 3 bases and J dropped 5 bases, with 10 bases sitting between them. CDR1 LNHDA and CDR2 SQIVND come from the germline V gene (reference sequence). The CDR3 runs 13 residues. The CDR3 sequence: CASSIGRGYGYTF. In DNA form, the CDR3 reads TGTGCCAGTAGTATCGGCAGGGGATATGGCTACACCTTC.

The rearrangement joins TRBV5-1 to TRBJ2-7, with 9 bases lining up with TRBD1. Germline V gene sequence: CDR1 SGHRS, CDR2 YFSETQ. J lost 5 bases, V lost 0 bases, and 18 bases had no gene match. This CDR3 has 19 residues. The CDR3 bases are TGCGCCAGCAGCTTGGGGGCCTGGGTGTCGGGACAGGGTCCGCACGAGCAGTACTTC. Amino acid sequence: CASSLGAWVSGQGPHEQYF.

The rearrangement uses TRBV7-8 and TRBJ2-3, with a possible D match to TRBD2 (6 bases). Germline CDR1 is SGHVS and CDR2 is FQNEAQ. This CDR3 is 14 amino acids long. The germline V and J ends were trimmed by 5 bases and 0 bases, with 9 bases remaining between them. The CDR3 bases are TGTGCCAGCAGCCCGAGCGGGAGCACAGATACGCAGTATTTT. Its translation is CASSPSGSTDTQYF. Full variable domain (outside the CDR3, taken from reference TRBV7-8 and TRBJ2-3): GAGVSQSPRYKVAKRGQDVALRCDPISGHVSLFWYQQALGQGPEFLTYFQNEAQLDKSGLPSDRFFAERPEGSVSTLKIQRTQQEDSAVYLCASSPSGSTDTQYFGPGTRLTVL.

The chain uses TRBV7-2 and TRBJ1-2; weak D call: TRBD1 (5 bases). CDR1 SGHTA and CDR2 FQGNSA come from the germline V gene. This CDR3 spans 15 amino acids. The germline V and J ends were trimmed by 5 bases and 2 bases, with 15 bases remaining between them. The CDR3 bases are TGTGCCAGCAGCCAGAGCCCCAGGGACAACTATGGCTACACCTTC. This translates into CASSQSPRDNYGYTF.

The chain uses TRBV28 and TRBJ1-4; D is uncertain. V lost 5 bases, J lost 1 base, and 11 bases lay in between. CDR3 length: 15 amino acids. Germline values: CDR1 MDHEN, CDR2 SYDVKM. The CDR3 loop reads CASSPIGVTNEKLFF. CDR3 DNA: TGTGCCAGCAGTCCGATCGGGGTAACTAATGAAAAACTGTTTTTT.

This clone was observed a few times. The genes are TRBV7-8 and TRBJ1-1; D gene unclear. The CDR3 runs 15 residues. V was clipped by 5 bases and J by 0 bases, with 13 bases between them. Germline CDR1 SGHVS, CDR2 FQNEAQ. In DNA, the CDR3 is TGTGCCAGCAGCCCTAACGCCGGTATGAACACTGAAGCTTTCTTT. Protein product: CASSPNAGMNTEAFF.

V is TRBV5-1 and J is TRBJ2-1; 8 bases match TRBD2. The J segment lost 7 bases and the V segment lost 3 bases, leaving 6 bases of the junction unmatched. The CDR3 sequence is 14 residues long. Germline CDR1 reads SGHRS; CDR2 reads YFSETQ. The CDR3 DNA sequence: TGCGCCAGCAGCTCTTCGGGGGGGAGGAATGAGCAGTTCTTC. This sequence encodes CASSSSGGRNEQFF.

The V and J genes are TRBV6-5 and TRBJ1-2, with TRBD1 matching 7 bases. The germline CDR1 and CDR2 sequences are MNHEY and SVGAGI. The length of the CDR3 is 13 residues. J gave up 4 bases and V 7 bases, and 6 bases lay outside the gene matches. CDR3 bases: TGTGCCAGCATCGAGGGGGCGGGCTATGGCTACACCTTC. Residues: CASIEGAGYGYTF.

The V call is TRBV12-5, the J call TRBJ1-1; the D is unclear. V gave up 0 bases and J gave up 7 bases, with 21 bases separating them. The CDR3 spans 17 residues. CDR1 is LGHNT and CDR2 is FRNRAP in the germline V gene. This CDR3 reads CASGLVTSALENGEAFF. DNA of the CDR3: TGTGCTAGTGGTTTGGTAACTTCAGCGCTAGAGAACGGTGAAGCTTTCTTT.

V usage is TRBV27 and J usage is TRBJ1-3; D is possibly TRBD1 (5 bases). V was trimmed by 1 base and J by 4 bases, leaving 14 bases between them. The CDR3 covers 16 residues. The V gene's germline CDR1 is MNHEY and CDR2 SMNVEV (reference sequence). The CDR3 DNA follows: TGTGCCAGCAGTTTATATCCCCAGGGTCGAGGAAACACCATATATTTT. Protein sequence: CASSLYPQGRGNTIYF.

The rearrangement links TRBV6-5 to TRBJ1-2; 9 bases are a match to TRBD1. Germline CDR1 is MNHEY and CDR2 is SVGAGI. The junction had 4 bases not matched to a gene; V was cut back by 6 bases and J by 5 bases. The CDR3 contains 13 residues. CDR3 region: CASRPGQGYGYTF. CDR3 in DNA: TGTGCCAGCAGACCCGGACAGGGGTATGGCTACACCTTC.